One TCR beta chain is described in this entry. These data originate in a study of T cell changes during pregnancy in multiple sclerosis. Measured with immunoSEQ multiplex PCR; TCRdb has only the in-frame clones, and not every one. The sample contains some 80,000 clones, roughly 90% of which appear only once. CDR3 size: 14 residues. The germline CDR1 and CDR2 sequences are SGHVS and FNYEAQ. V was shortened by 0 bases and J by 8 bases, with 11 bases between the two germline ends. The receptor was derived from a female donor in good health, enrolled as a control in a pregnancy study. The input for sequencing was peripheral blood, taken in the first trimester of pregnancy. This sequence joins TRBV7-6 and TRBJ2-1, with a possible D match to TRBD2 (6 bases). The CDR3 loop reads CASSLAGGMDEQFF. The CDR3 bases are TGTGCCAGCAGCTTAGCGGGGGGAATGGATGAGCAGTTCTTC. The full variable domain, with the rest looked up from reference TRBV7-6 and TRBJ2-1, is GAGVSQSPRYKVTKRGQDVALRCDPISGHVSLYWYRQALGQGPEFLTYFNYEAQQDKSGLPNDRFSAERPEGSISTLTIQRTEQRDSAMYRCASSLAGGMDEQFFGPGTRLTVL.